This TCR beta chain was found in a study of CD8 T cells in ankylosing spondylitis. Study results and limitations: Made up of about eight highly homologous variants, a TCR beta motif appeared characteristic of ankylosing spondylitis blood. A subset of motif variants has previously been described in the synovial fluid and blood of reactive arthritis. Reportedly, matched ankylosing spondylitis synovial fluid was significantly enriched for disease-linked clones.

The sample holds many counts of this clonotype. Its antigen is still unknown. Researchers built TCR beta libraries using quantitative 5'-RACE with molecular barcodes. TCRdb reprocessed the 5' RACE reads with MiXCR, giving one entry per CDR3 protein. Of about 330,000 distinct CDR3 sequences listed, 8% are singletons. The CDR3 consists of 10 residues. V dropped 7 bases and J dropped 2 bases, with 3 bases sitting between them. Germline V gives CDR1 DFQATT, CDR2 SNEGSKA (reference sequence). V and J are TRBV20-1 and TRBJ1-5; D uncertain. The sequence was collected from a male donor with ankylosing spondylitis. Material for sequencing was blood, either unsorted or a sorted T cell fraction (not recorded which). The chain's CDR3 is CSVRNQPQHF. DNA for the CDR3: TGCAGTGTTCGCAATCAGCCCCAGCATTTT.